Listed below are T cell receptor beta chains from one sample, sequenced in a study of shared clonotypes between healthy human individuals. Some clones are missing from TCRdb's copy, which holds only in-frame ones; the method was immunoSEQ multiplex PCR. Of roughly 500,000 clones listed, roughly 80% were seen once; the top ten hold approximately 13%. Sequencing was performed on PBMCs. The source is a woman in her 40s in good health. Some clones in this sample may be carry-over from other donors' samples. Both conserved end residues are part of each CDR3. D genes are given only for firm matches. Size tells how often a clone was seen (once, few, many) or the class of an expanded clone, and some rows leave it out.

TRBV4-1,TRBJ2-5,NA,few,CASSQGRISRETQYF,TGCGCCAGCAGCCAAGGGCGGATCTCCCGAGAGACCCAGTACTTC
TRBV4-1,TRBJ1-4,NA,NA,CASRRAGNEKLFF,TGCGCCAGCAGAAGGGCAGGTAATGAAAAACTGTTTTTT
TRBV7-9,TRBJ2-7,TRBD2,many,CASSFDGTTYEQYF,TGTGCCAGCAGCTTTGACGGGACTACCTACGAGCAGTACTTC
TRBV7-9,TRBJ2-7,NA,NA,CASSLRRGYEQYF,TGTGCCAGCAGCTTGAGGCGGGGCTACGAGCAGTACTTC
TRBV11-3,TRBJ2-3,TRBD2,NA,CASSRGLAGRDTQYF,TGTGCCAGCAGCAGAGGACTAGCGGGTCGAGATACGCAGTATTTT
TRBV30,TRBJ1-1,NA,NA,CAWSVHFEAFF,TGTGCCTGGAGTGTACACTTTGAAGCTTTCTTT
TRBV7-8,TRBJ1-5,NA,once,CASSLARPGKWDQPQHF,TGTGCCAGCAGCTTAGCCCGTCCGGGGAAATGGGATCAGCCCCAGCATTTT
TRBV18,TRBJ1-6,TRBD1,NA,CASSPYGGQGASPLHF,TGTGCCAGCTCACCCTATGGGGGACAGGGGGCTTCACCCCTCCACTTT
TRBV5-1,TRBJ2-3,NA,NA,CASSFEGPDTQYF,TGCGCCAGCAGCTTCGAGGGCCCAGATACGCAGTATTTT
TRBV29-1,TRBJ1-1,NA,once,CSAGGGNTEAFF,TGCAGCGCCGGTGGGGGGAACACTGAAGCTTTCTTT
TRBV6-4,TRBJ2-2,NA,many,CASRSGTDTGELFF,TGTGCCAGCAGGTCAGGGACGGACACCGGGGAGCTGTTTTTT
TRBV7-3,TRBJ2-1,NA,NA,CASSLGAQVRYEQFF,TGTGCCAGCAGCTTAGGAGCCCAAGTCAGATATGAGCAGTTCTTC
TRBV27,TRBJ2-1,TRBD2,NA,CASSPGTSGIGSPDEQFF,TGTGCCAGCAGTCCCGGGACTAGCGGGATTGGATCCCCCGATGAGCAGTTCTTC
TRBV28,TRBJ1-1,NA,once,CASSLPRGNTEAFF,TGTGCCAGCAGTTTGCCGAGGGGAAACACTGAAGCTTTCTTT